This T cell receptor beta chain was sequenced during a study of PD-1 blockade in classical Hodgkin lymphoma. Only in-frame clones appear in the TCRdb table, and some are missing; sequencing was by immunoSEQ multiplex PCR. The sample carries over 60,000 clones, around nine tenths recorded once. V lost 2 bases to trimming and J lost 8 bases, with 7 bases between them. The germline V gene encodes CDR1 MNHEY and CDR2 SVGAGI. The CDR3 totals 12 residues. Note on this clone: Its antigen is still unknown.

Noted time point: cycle 4 day 1 (C4D1), after five to seven weeks of nivolumab. Brentuximab vedotin exposure varied, and every patient relapsed after autologous stem cell transplantation. General study points: Patients newly diagnosed and complete responders had comparable baseline diversity. Newly diagnosed patients had baseline TCR diversity that was reportedly lower than that of healthy donors. A significant rise in TCR diversity by C4D1 was seen for CD4+ but not CD8+ cells.

The genes are TRBV6-5 and TRBJ1-5; the D is unclear. This specimen was peripheral blood mononuclear cells (PBMCs), taken before the fourth cycle of nivolumab. The TCR originated in a human donor with classical Hodgkin lymphoma. CDR3: CASSYAAEPQHF. For the CDR3, the DNA is TGTGCCAGCAGTTACGCTGCGGAGCCCCAGCATTTT.